The present T cell receptor beta chain was sequenced within a study of blood T cell repertoires in COVID-19. Across the whole study: T cells, B-cell-depleted T cells, or PBMCs provided the cDNA or gDNA that served as material.

This CDR3 is built from 15 residues. Trimming took off 0 bases at V and 1 base at J, with 10 bases between the two ends. CDR1 and CDR2 from the germline V gene are SGDLS and YYNGEE. Data came from immunoSEQ multiplex PCR; TCRdb stores just in-frame clones and leaves some out. This repertoire shows about 160,000 clones, 85% to 90% found once; its top ten account for 6.5% to 8.5%. This TCR was recovered from a woman aged 45-60 years who had recovered from COVID-19. This chain uses TRBV9 with TRBJ1-1, with D tentatively TRBD1 (5 bases). Sequencing input: PBMCs or T cells enriched from blood (not recorded which). CDR3 DNA sequence: TGTGCCAGCAGCGTAGGCGGGAGGGGGAACACTGAAGCTTTCTTT. This translates into CASSVGGRGNTEAFF.